This section outlines one T cell receptor beta chain sequence together with its context. Its antigen is undetermined. Trimming took off 4 bases at V and 1 base at J, with 4 bases between the two ends. Germline V gives CDR1 PRHDT, CDR2 FYEKMQ (reference sequence). The CDR3 is made up of 12 amino acids. This sample stems from a study of T-cell memory formation after mild COVID-19. Findings and limits, study-wide: Clones that got smaller from day 15 to 85 had even CD4/CD8, while clones growing later tipped toward CD4+. Prior to infection, memory already included some responding clones, suggesting cross-reactive memory joined.

MiXCR, applied by TCRdb to the 5' RACE reads, yields one record per CDR3 protein. The sample has approximately 89,000 distinct CDR3 sequences; around 13% are singletons. The chain carries TRBV13 and TRBJ1-1; D is unclear. Input material: PBMCs or a T cell subset sorted from them (not recorded which). This clonotype was obtained from a man between 18 and 35 years old who had mild COVID-19 (a few samples of this study predate the infection). Cell type and time point are not known. This CDR3 is CASSSENTEAFF. The CDR3 bases are TGTGCCAGCAGCTCGGAGAACACTGAAGCTTTCTTT.